This TCR beta chain was recorded in a study of blood T cell repertoires in COVID-19. Study information: Samples came from the United States, Italy and Spain, spanning acute and convalescent COVID-19. PBMCs, B-cell-depleted T cells, or T cells were the source of the cDNA or gDNA that made up the material.

Sequencing was performed with immunoSEQ multiplex PCR; in TCRdb, only in-frame clones are kept and a portion is missing. This sample has some 110,000 clones, with about 89% found just once. V dropped 4 bases and J dropped 0 bases, with 14 bases sitting between them. This CDR3 has 17 residues. Germline lookup yields CDR1 SGHTS and CDR2 YDEGEE. This chain uses TRBV5-8 with TRBJ2-6; TRBD1 is a possible D gene (6 bases). The receptor was isolated from a human donor in a cohort sampled during active COVID-19. Sequencing input: peripheral blood. CDR3 protein: CASSVTQGGSGANVLTF. In nucleotides, the CDR3 is TGTGCCAGCAGCGTTACTCAAGGGGGCTCTGGGGCCAACGTCCTGACTTTC.